The 25 T cell receptor beta chains below come from one sample, sequenced in a study of technical replicates of blood from several donors. TCRdb's copy holds only in-frame clones and misses some; the assay was immunoSEQ multiplex PCR. The sample has about 82,000 clones, 96% seen once. Material: T cells isolated from PBMCs. The receptors originated from a human donor in good health.

The CDR3 sequence is CASSRRTPQETQYF. The CDR3 DNA is TGTGCCAGCAGTCGCCGGACACCTCAAGAGACCCAGTACTTC. V and J are TRBV28 and TRBJ2-5; D may be TRBD1 (5 bases). Trimming shortened V by 5 bases and J by 2 bases, and 12 bases separated the two germline ends. The germline V gene encodes CDR1 MDHEN and CDR2 SYDVKM. This CDR3 is built from 14 residues.

CDR3 bases: TGTGCCAGCAGCCAAGATAGCCTATACTACAATGAGCAGTTCTTC. It codes for CASSQDSLYYNEQFF. This chain joins TRBV14 and TRBJ2-1, with D uncertain. Germline loops: CDR1 SGHDN, CDR2 FVKESK. V shed 0 bases and J shed 3 bases, with 9 bases lying between them. The CDR3 length is 15 residues.

V is TRBV5-4 and J is TRBJ2-7; 7 nucleotides agree with TRBD2. This CDR3 has 13 amino acids. The germline gives CDR1 SGHNT, CDR2 YYREEE (reference sequence). After removal of 5 bases from V and 7 bases from J, the junction contained 9 bases not matched to a gene. CDR3 in amino acids: CASSPRLAGEQYF. The CDR3 bases are TGTGCCAGCAGTCCCAGACTAGCCGGGGAGCAGTACTTC. Supplemented by reference TRBV5-4 and TRBJ2-7, the full variable domain reads ETGVTQSPTHLIKTRGQQVTLRCSSQSGHNTVSWYQQALGQGPQFIFQYYREEENGRGNFPPRFSGLQFPNYSSELNVNALELDDSALYLCASSPRLAGEQYFGPGTRLTVT.

The chain carries TRBV11-1 and TRBJ2-3; 7 nucleotides agree with TRBD2. After removal of 3 bases from V and 6 bases from J, the junction contained 6 bases not matched to a gene. CDR3 length: 14 amino acids. The germline gives CDR1 SGHAT, CDR2 FQDESV (reference sequence). The DNA for the CDR3 is TGTGCCAGCAGCTTCGGGAGCGGGGTGGATACGCAGTATTTT. Encoded protein: CASSFGSGVDTQYF.

The J gene is TRBJ1-4, the V gene TRBV28; tentatively, D is TRBD1 (5 bases). Trimming took off 0 bases at V and 8 bases at J, with 19 bases between the two ends. Germline values: CDR1 MDHEN, CDR2 SYDVKM. The CDR3 length is 17 residues. CDR3 DNA: TGTGCCAGCAGTTTATGGGATCCCCGGGGAGGGGACGAAAAACTGTTTTTT. This codes for CASSLWDPRGGDEKLFF.

CDR3 region: CASSFETGGGYTF. The CDR3 bases are TGTGCCAGCAGCTTCGAGACAGGTGGTGGCTACACCTTC. This chain links TRBV7-2 with TRBJ1-2; D perhaps matches TRBD1 (6 bases). Germline V gene data show CDR1 as SGHTA and CDR2 as FQGNSA. The CDR3 spans 13 residues. V was shortened by 3 bases and J by 7 bases, with 12 bases between the two germline ends.

The V call is TRBV10-2, the J call TRBJ2-3; TRBD2 matches 10 bases. The CDR3 runs to 16 residues. Looked up from germline, CDR1 is WSHSY and CDR2 is SAAADI. Trimming took 1 base from V and 3 from J; bases not matched to a gene: 4. The CDR3 DNA reads as TGCGCCAGCAGTGAGTTAGCGGGAGGCGGTACAGATACGCAGTATTTT. Its translation: CASSELAGGGTDTQYF.

This clone showed up just a few times. The chain uses TRBV7-9 and TRBJ1-1; D gene unclear. With 8 bases removed from V and 5 bases from J, the gap between germline ends came to 6 bases. Germline V gene sequence: CDR1 SEHNR, CDR2 FQNEAQ (reference sequence). This CDR3 is 10 amino acids long. The DNA for the CDR3 is TGTGCCAGCTGGGCTACTGAAGCTTTCTTT. Translated, it gives CASWATEAFF.

The rearrangement links TRBV27 to TRBJ2-7, with 7 bases matching TRBD1. CDR1 is MNHEY and CDR2 is SMNVEV in the germline V gene (reference sequence). The CDR3 totals 14 residues. V was pared by 3 bases and J by 2 bases, with 4 bases of the junction left unmatched. This CDR3 reads CASSFSGQPYEQYF. For the CDR3, the DNA is TGTGCCAGCAGTTTTTCGGGACAGCCCTACGAGCAGTACTTC.

This chain connects TRBV6-5 to TRBJ1-2; no clear D. Germline assignment: CDR1 MNHEY and CDR2 SVGAGI. CDR3 length equals 13 residues. Between the trimmed V and J ends, which lost 0 bases and 6 bases, there was a span of 8 bases. Written as DNA, the CDR3 is TGTGCCAGCAGTTACTCGACTAGGGATGGCTACACCTTC. It encodes CASSYSTRDGYTF.

The genes are TRBV28 and TRBJ2-3; D ambiguous. Per germline, CDR1 MDHEN and CDR2 SYDVKM. The V end lost 3 bases, the J end lost 6 bases, and 10 bases lay between the germline ends. The CDR3 runs to 13 residues. The CDR3 region has the DNA TGTGCCAGCAGTTTCGTGGAGTGGGATACGCAGTATTTT. It is translated as CASSFVEWDTQYF.

The chain combines TRBV9 with TRBJ1-2; D remains unclear. CDR1 and CDR2 (germline): SGDLS, YYNGEE. V lost 0 bases, J lost 2 bases, and 8 bases lay in between. This CDR3 contains 14 residues. The DNA of the CDR3 is TGTGCCAGCAGCGTAGATTCCGGGAACTATGGCTACACCTTC. Amino acid sequence: CASSVDSGNYGYTF. The full variable domain, rest sourced from reference TRBV9 and TRBJ1-2, is DSGVTQTPKHLITATGQRVTLRCSPRSGDLSVYWYQQSLDQGLQFLIQYYNGEERAKGNILERFSAQQFPDLHSELNLSSLELGDSALYFCASSVDSGNYGYTFGSGTRLTVV.

This chain uses TRBV2 with TRBJ1-1; 9 nucleotides align to TRBD1. Germline CDR1 SNHLY, CDR2 FYNNEI. V lost 3 bases and J lost 3; bases outside the gene matches: 14. The CDR3 consists of 18 residues. The CDR3 region is CASSDLLGAGQGYTEAFF. In nucleotides, the CDR3 is TGTGCCAGCAGTGACCTACTGGGGGCGGGACAGGGATACACTGAAGCTTTCTTT.

The chain is built from TRBV5-8 and TRBJ2-7, with 7 bases aligning to TRBD2. The CDR3 is 14 residues long. J gave up 6 bases and V 2 bases, and 8 bases lay outside the gene matches. Germline lookup yields CDR1 SGHTS and CDR2 YDEGEE. Here the CDR3 reads CASSFRRESIEQYF. CDR3 coding DNA: TGTGCCAGCAGCTTCCGGCGGGAGAGCATCGAGCAGTACTTC.

V usage is TRBV6-1 and J usage is TRBJ2-1; TRBD2 agrees at 8 bases. Per the germline V gene, CDR1 is MNHNS and CDR2 is SASEGT. The CDR3 consists of 16 residues. V trimming: 2 bases; J trimming: 3 bases; junction bases outside the gene matches: 6. DNA for the CDR3: TGTGCCAGCAGTGAATTGAAGCGGGAGATCTACAATGAGCAGTTCTTC. Translating gives CASSELKREIYNEQFF.

This chain joins TRBV5-1 and TRBJ2-7, with TRBD2 matching 7 bases. CDR3 length: 15 residues. The germline V gene encodes CDR1 SGHRS and CDR2 YFSETQ. V was pared by 4 bases and J by 3 bases, with 10 bases of the junction left unmatched. As DNA, the CDR3 is TGCGCCAGCAGCCCTATGTGGGAGGGTCTCTACGAGCAGTACTTC. As protein: CASSPMWEGLYEQYF.

The V call is TRBV11-3, the J call TRBJ2-7, with unresolved D. The CDR3 sequence is 11 residues long. Germline V gene sequence: CDR1 SGHNT, CDR2 YENEEA. V was trimmed by 5 bases and J by 1 base, leaving 3 bases between them. CDR3: CASSASYEQYF. Here the CDR3 DNA reads TGTGCCAGCAGCGCGTCCTACGAGCAGTACTTC.

The genes are TRBV7-6 and TRBJ2-7; D call uncertain. The CDR3 is 16 amino acids. Germline CDR1 is SGHVS and CDR2 is FNYEAQ. V gave up 0 bases and J gave up 4 bases, with 16 bases separating them. The CDR3 coding sequence is TGTGCCAGCAGCTTAGCCGGTGGTGCGGCAATTTACGAGCAGTACTTC. This encodes CASSLAGGAAIYEQYF.

This chain uses TRBV5-1 with TRBJ2-1; 11 bases line up with TRBD2. The CDR3 length is 14 residues. After removal of 9 bases from V and 6 bases from J, the junction contained 8 bases not matched to a gene. Germline V gene sequence: CDR1 SGHRS, CDR2 YFSETQ. CDR3 sequence reads: CATRTSGSLNEQFF. In nucleotides, the CDR3 is TGCGCCACCAGAACTAGCGGGAGTCTCAATGAGCAGTTCTTC.

The rearrangement uses TRBV5-5 and TRBJ2-7; D might be TRBD1 (6 bases). The CDR3 loop spans 14 amino acids. V was cut by 0 bases and J by 7 bases, with 14 bases left in between. Germline V gene sequence: CDR1 SGHKS, CDR2 YYEKEE (reference sequence). This CDR3 is CASSLAGEMGEQYF. CDR3 nucleotide sequence: TGTGCCAGCAGCTTGGCAGGGGAGATGGGGGAGCAGTACTTC.

This sequence joins TRBV19 and TRBJ1-1; 7 bases line up with TRBD1. The CDR3 covers 12 residues. From germline, CDR1 is LNHDA and CDR2 SQIVND (reference sequence). J lost 3 bases, V lost 6 bases, and 1 base had no gene match. The CDR3 protein is CASRQGYTEAFF. The CDR3 DNA reads TGTGCCAGTAGACAGGGGTACACTGAAGCTTTCTTT.

The table lists this clone with a count of one. J is TRBJ1-1 and V is TRBV9; 7 nucleotides agree with TRBD1. J lost 1 base, V lost 0 bases, and 9 bases had no gene match. This CDR3 region has 17 residues. Germline CDR1 and CDR2: SGDLS and YYNGEE. The CDR3 sequence is CASSVEGGAGRNTEAFF. CDR3 DNA sequence: TGTGCCAGCAGCGTAGAAGGGGGCGCGGGTCGGAACACTGAAGCTTTCTTT. The variable domain in full, completed from reference TRBV9 and TRBJ1-1, reads DSGVTQTPKHLITATGQRVTLRCSPRSGDLSVYWYQQSLDQGLQFLIQYYNGEERAKGNILERFSAQQFPDLHSELNLSSLELGDSALYFCASSVEGGAGRNTEAFFGQGTRLTVV.

The chain carries TRBV27 and TRBJ2-7, with 9 positions matching TRBD1. The germline V gene has CDR1 MNHEY and CDR2 SMNVEV (reference sequence). This CDR3 region has 14 residues. J was trimmed by 2 bases and V by 3 bases; bases with no gene match: 2. The CDR3 sequence is CASSFGTGPYEQYF. The CDR3 coding sequence is TGTGCCAGCAGTTTCGGGACAGGGCCCTACGAGCAGTACTTC.

As concerns this clone: One junction end disagrees with the germline gene, perhaps due to a read error. The genes are TRBV7-3 and TRBJ2-1; 9 bases are a match to TRBD2. CDR1 is SGHTA and CDR2 is FQGTGA in the germline V gene. The CDR3 is 15 amino acids. The CDR3: CASSLIAGVHNEQFF. The CDR3 DNA is TGTGCCAGCAGTTTAATAGCGGGAGTCCACAATGAGCAGTTCTTC. The full variable domain, in which reference TRBV7-3 and TRBJ2-1 provide the parts outside the CDR3, is GAGVSQTPSNKVTEKGKYVELRCDPISGHTALYWYRQSLGQGPEFLIYFQGTGAADDSGLPNDRFFAVRPEGSVSTLKIQRTERGDSAVYLCASSLIAGVHNEQFFGPGTRLTVL.

The DNA for the CDR3 is TGTGCCAGCACGCCCCAGGGGACCGGGGCCAACGTCCTGACTTTC. It specifies CASTPQGTGANVLTF. The chain is built from TRBV2 and TRBJ2-6; a possible D gene is TRBD1 (6 bases). The germline V gene has CDR1 SNHLY and CDR2 FYNNEI. Trimming took 7 bases from V and 4 from J, leaving 14 bases between them. The CDR3 spans 15 residues.